This TCR beta chain is drawn from a study of shared clonotypes between healthy human individuals. Study findings and constraints: Among donors, sharing of clonotypes was expected to be affected by sequencing depth. Clonotypes shared by all four sorted-subset donors had higher generation probabilities than non-shared clonotypes.

A remark on this clone: As yet, its antigen is unknown.

The method was immunoSEQ multiplex PCR; TCRdb's version includes in-frame clones alone and lacks a portion of them. The sample lists 780,000 or so clones, 72% occurring once. Sequenced: memory CD4+ T cells sorted from blood. Subset of the sample: CD45RA-negative fraction. The receptor's source is a woman aged 25 to 39 in good health.

CDR3 nucleotides: TGTGCCAGTAGTAGTCAGATCTCGGGCACAGATACGCAGTATTTT. The encoded protein is CASSSQISGTDTQYF. V and J are TRBV19 and TRBJ2-3; D remains unclear. This CDR3 has 15 amino acids. Germline-derived CDR1 and CDR2 are LNHDA and SQIVND (reference sequence). The ends were cut back, 4 bases at V and 1 base at J, with 12 bases in the middle.